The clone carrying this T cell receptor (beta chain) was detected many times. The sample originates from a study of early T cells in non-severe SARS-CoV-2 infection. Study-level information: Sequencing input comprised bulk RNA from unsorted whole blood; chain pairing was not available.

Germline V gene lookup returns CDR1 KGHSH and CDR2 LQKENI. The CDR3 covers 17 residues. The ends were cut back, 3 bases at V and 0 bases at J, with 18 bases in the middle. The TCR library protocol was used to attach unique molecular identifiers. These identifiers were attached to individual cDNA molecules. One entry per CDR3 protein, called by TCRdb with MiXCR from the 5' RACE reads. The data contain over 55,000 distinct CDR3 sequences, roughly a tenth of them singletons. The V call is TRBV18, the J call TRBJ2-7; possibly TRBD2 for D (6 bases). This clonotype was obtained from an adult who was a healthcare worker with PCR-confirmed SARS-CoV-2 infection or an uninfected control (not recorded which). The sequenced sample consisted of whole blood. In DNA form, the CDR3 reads TGTGCCAGCTCACCCCCCTTGGCGGGGCCCAGCTCCTACGAGCAGTACTTC. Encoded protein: CASSPPLAGPSSYEQYF.